The 10 T cell receptor beta chains below come from one sample, sequenced in a study of blood T cell repertoires in COVID-19. Assay used: immunoSEQ multiplex PCR; TCRdb lists only in-frame clones, some missing. The sample has 150,000 to 200,000 clones; 65% to 80% are singletons. Sequencing input: PBMCs or T cells enriched from blood (not recorded which). The receptor source for this set is a woman between 50 and 59 years old with acute COVID-19.

This chain connects TRBV4-1 to TRBJ1-3; no clear D. This CDR3 is built from 16 residues. V lost 0 bases and J lost 0, with 9 bases in between. Germline V CDR1 and CDR2: MGHRA, YSYEKL. The CDR3 here is CASSQEIHSSGNTIYF. The CDR3 DNA follows: TGCGCCAGCAGCCAAGAAATACACAGCTCTGGAAACACCATATATTTT.

This clone was counted once. V gene TRBV28 combines with J gene TRBJ2-7; 7 bases match TRBD1. V dropped 6 bases and J dropped 2; count of bases not matched to a gene: 4. The CDR3 is 13 amino acids. Germline loops: CDR1 MDHEN, CDR2 SYDVKM. The CDR3 reads CASSHGQAYEQYV. For the CDR3, the DNA is TGTGCCAGCAGCCATGGACAGGCCTACGAGCAGTACGTC.

This chain links TRBV5-1 with TRBJ1-1; 7 bases are shared with TRBD1. The CDR3 has 14 residues. The trim removed 4 bases at V and 6 bases at J, leaving 9 bases unmatched. Germline V gene sequence: CDR1 SGHRS, CDR2 YFSETQ. The CDR3 nucleotides are TGCGCCAGCAGCCCCCAGGGGGGTAAGGCTGAAGCTTTCTTT. Protein sequence: CASSPQGGKAEAFF.

The chain employs TRBV6-5 and TRBJ1-1; D not certain. The CDR3 sequence is 15 residues long. Germline-derived CDR1 and CDR2 are MNHEY and SVGAGI. The V and J ends lost 3 bases and 1 base respectively, with 12 bases between them. The CDR3 DNA reads as TGTGCCAGCAGTTATTACAGAACTCAGAACACTGAAGCTTTCTTT. This codes for CASSYYRTQNTEAFF.

This clone was recorded only once. The J gene is TRBJ2-3, the V gene TRBV5-1; 12 bases fit TRBD2. The germline V gene encodes CDR1 SGHRS and CDR2 YFSETQ. V trimming: 4 bases; J trimming: 0 bases; junction bases outside the gene matches: 9. This CDR3 region has 18 residues. The CDR3 DNA reads as TGCGCCAGCAGCCGCCAGGCTAGCGGGGGGGGGAGCACAGATACGCAGTATTTT. The encoded protein is CASSRQASGGGSTDTQYF.

This chain connects TRBV5-1 to TRBJ1-4; 8 bases map to TRBD1. Germline CDR1 and CDR2: SGHRS and YFSETQ. There are 14 residues in the CDR3. V lost 4 bases, J lost 8 bases, and 7 bases stayed unmatched. CDR3 nucleotides: TGCGCCAGCAGCCCAGGACAGGGTGGGGAAAAACTGTTTTTT. It is translated as CASSPGQGGEKLFF. The variable domain in full, with the rest retrieved from reference TRBV5-1 and TRBJ1-4, is KAGVTQTPRYLIKTRGQQVTLSCSPISGHRSVSWYQQTPGQGLQFLFEYFSETQRNKGNFPGRFSGRQFSNSRSEMNVSTLELGDSALYLCASSPGQGGEKLFFGSGTQLSVL.

The rearrangement joins TRBV7-3 to TRBJ2-2, with D possibly TRBD2 on 5 matching bases. Trimming removed 5 bases from V and 7 bases from J, with 23 bases in between. In germline, CDR1 is SGHTA, CDR2 FQGTGA. The CDR3 sequence is 17 residues long. CDR3 nucleotides: TGTGCCAGCAGCCCCCGGGGTGGCCCCAGCGCGGGCGGGGAGCTGTTTTTT. Translation gives CASSPRGGPSAGGELFF.

The gene calls are TRBV19 and TRBJ1-1; 8 positions match TRBD1. Trimming at V came to 5 bases and at J to 6 bases, leaving 11 bases not matched to a gene. The CDR3 runs 15 residues. CDR1 and CDR2 from the germline V gene are LNHDA and SQIVND (reference sequence). The CDR3 DNA is TGTGCCAGTAGTCCTTTGGACAGGGAAGGTCCTGAAGCTTTCTTT. This encodes CASSPLDREGPEAFF.

This clone was counted at least ten times. This chain links TRBV28 with TRBJ1-4; D is possibly TRBD1 (5 bases). Germline assignment: CDR1 MDHEN and CDR2 SYDVKM. The V end lost 6 bases, the J end lost 1 base, and 15 bases lay between the germline ends. This CDR3 region has 16 residues. The CDR3 region has the DNA TGTGCCAGCAGAAAGAGACAGACCTTAACTAATGAAAAACTGTTTTTT. This encodes CASRKRQTLTNEKLFF.

J is TRBJ2-5 and V is TRBV11-1; D uncertain. Germline CDR1 reads SGHAT; CDR2 reads FQDESV (reference sequence). Trimming took 3 bases from V and 5 from J, leaving 4 bases between them. This CDR3 has 11 residues. In DNA, the CDR3 is TGTGCCAGCAGCTTCTCGGAGACCCAGTACTTC. It encodes CASSFSETQYF.